This entry concerns a single T cell receptor beta chain. This clone showed up just once. The clone's antigen remains unknown. Base quality data are lacking; no much larger clone is found one base away. This specimen's treatment or condition label, per the study, means: around 19 received Ad26.COV2.S at low or high dose, single or two shots; 5 received placebo; per-sample allocation not given. For vaccine and placebo recipients, repertoires were sequenced using samples collected on day 63 after the first injection. Cohort 1b enrolled roughly 25 adults aged 18-55 years at a single site in Boston, USA, between 29 July and 7 August 2020. As a vaccine, Ad26.COV2.S was a replication-incompetent adenovirus type 26 vector that expressed a prefusion-stabilized SARS-CoV-2 spike protein derived from the original Wuhan strain. The source of the sample is a study of Ad26.COV2.S vaccination and SARS-CoV-2 variants (dated by TCRdb to the early 2020s). About the study as a whole: Donors in the vaccine arm were drawn from COV1001, a multicentre, randomized, double-blind, placebo-controlled phase I-IIa trial testing Ad26.COV2.S in healthy adults. The TCR-sequenced set comprised approximately 30 samples: roughly 19 Ad26.COV2.S vaccine recipients, 5 placebo recipients and 8 SARS-CoV-2 convalescent individuals. Trial participants were randomized into five groups of five: low-dose or high-dose Ad26.COV2.S given once or twice, or placebo on both occasions. TCRbeta repertoire sequencing served as the tool for gauging how specific and how broad the SARS-CoV-2-reactive T cell receptors were following Ad26.COV2.S vaccination. Dosing of Ad26.COV2.S was intramuscular, at either 5x10^10 or 1x10^11 viral particles, delivered as one shot or as two shots spaced 56 days apart. Blinding of investigators to trial group allocation was maintained during experiments and outcome assessment. Broad study findings and their caveats: The authors noted that the TCR breadth and depth analyses may have underestimated total T cell responses. Higher spike-specific TCR breadth was observed in Ad26.COV2.S recipients than in placebo recipients (P = 0.0014). The study lacked the statistical power to compare responses across vaccine doses or regimens. Vaccine and placebo recipients had similar non-spike TCR breadth, a finding consistent with the vaccine containing only spike. After vaccination, substantial breadth of spike-specific CD8+ and CD4+ T cell responses was reported.

The immunoSEQ Assay was used to sequence TCRbeta CDR3 regions. After extraction, genomic DNA underwent amplification by bias-controlled multiplex PCR, followed by high-throughput sequencing. Under the source paper's analysis protocol: To quantify the absolute abundance of each unique TCRbeta CDR3 region, sequences were collapsed and filtered. T cell fraction was estimated by normalizing TCRbeta template counts to usable DNA, which was measured by amplifying reference genes present in all nucleated cells. Repertoire TCRs were annotated as SARS-CoV-2-specific when V gene, CDR3 amino acid sequence and J gene were exactly matched to a known reactive TCR set. The reference SARS-CoV-2 TCR set was obtained from MIRA and was filtered for enrichment in COVID-19-positive ImmuneCODE repertoires, whereby public or cross-reactive TCRs were removed. Using the MIRA antigens, annotated TCRs were further analysed by specific ORF or by position within an ORF. Breadth was defined as annotated unique rearrangements over total unique productive rearrangements; depth was the summed frequency of those rearrangements. Two-sided Wilcoxon rank-sum tests were applied when comparing TCR breadth between groups. In TCRdb, the immuneACCESS table is reduced to in-frame sequences with V and J assigned. These tables do not hold every clone; where another copy was compared, an unresolved V gene accounts for under half, and the others remain unexplained. That table is the source of V, J and clone size, and D and trimming were worked out from the DNA. Present in this sample are a few hundred thousand clones, less than 95% of which were seen just once. Together, the top ten hold around 4.5% of the sample.

The germline V gene (reference sequence) sets CDR1 to SEHNR and CDR2 to FQNEAQ. The CDR3 covers 14 residues, taking in both the cysteine and the phenylalanine. Just the 42-base CDR3 DNA is kept, in frame starting at base 1. Deletion took 5 bases off V and 3 bases off J, with a span of 10 bases between the germline ends. The source was peripheral blood, collected in a trial of Ad26.COV2.S vaccine versus placebo. The receptor chain draws on TRBV7-9 and TRBJ1-4; tentative D gene TRBD1, with 5 bases matching. The source of this sequence is a person aged 18 to 59 who received the Ad26.COV2.S COVID-19 vaccine or a placebo. The CDR3 corresponds to CASSIGTANEKLFF. The sequenced DNA: TGTGCCAGCAGCATCGGGACGGCTAATGAAAAACTGTTTTTT.